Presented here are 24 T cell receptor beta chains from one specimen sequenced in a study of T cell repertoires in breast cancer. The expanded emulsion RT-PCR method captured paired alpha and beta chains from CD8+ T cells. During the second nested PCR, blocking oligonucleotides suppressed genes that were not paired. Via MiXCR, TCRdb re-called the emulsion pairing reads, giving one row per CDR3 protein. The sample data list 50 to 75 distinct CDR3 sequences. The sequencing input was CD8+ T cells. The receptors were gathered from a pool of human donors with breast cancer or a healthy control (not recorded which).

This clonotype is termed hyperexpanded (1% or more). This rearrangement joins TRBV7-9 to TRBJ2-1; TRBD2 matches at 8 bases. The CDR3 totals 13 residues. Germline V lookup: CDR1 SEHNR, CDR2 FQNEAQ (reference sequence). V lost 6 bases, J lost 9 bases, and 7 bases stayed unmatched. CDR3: CASSVRGGPEQFF. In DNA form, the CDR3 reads TGTGCCAGCAGTGTTCGGGGGGGCCCTGAGCAGTTCTTC.

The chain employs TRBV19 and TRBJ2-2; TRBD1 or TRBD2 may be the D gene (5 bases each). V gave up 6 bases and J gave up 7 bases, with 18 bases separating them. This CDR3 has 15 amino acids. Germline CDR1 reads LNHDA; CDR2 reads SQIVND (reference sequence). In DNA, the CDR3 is TGTGCCAGTAGAACTCGGGGACCCCCGGACGGGGAGCTGTTTTTT. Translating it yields CASRTRGPPDGELFF.

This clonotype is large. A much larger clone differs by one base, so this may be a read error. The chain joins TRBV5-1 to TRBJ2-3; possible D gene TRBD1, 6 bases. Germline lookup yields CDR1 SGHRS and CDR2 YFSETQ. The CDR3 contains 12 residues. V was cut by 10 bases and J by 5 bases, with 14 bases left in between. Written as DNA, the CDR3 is TGCGCCGCCTCAGGGGAGTTAGATACGCAGTATTTT. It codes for CAASGELDTQYF. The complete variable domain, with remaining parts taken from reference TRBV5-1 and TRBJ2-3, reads KAGVTQTPRYLIKTRGQQVTLSCSPISGHRSVSWYQQTPGQGLQFLFEYFSETQRNKGNFPGRFSGRQFSNSRSEMNVSTLELGDSALYLCAASGELDTQYFGPGTRLTVL.

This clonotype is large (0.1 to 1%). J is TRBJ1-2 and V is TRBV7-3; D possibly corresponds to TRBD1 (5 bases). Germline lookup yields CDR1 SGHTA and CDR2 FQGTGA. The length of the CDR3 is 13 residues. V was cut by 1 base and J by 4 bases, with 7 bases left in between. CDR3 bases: TGTGCCAGCAGCTTAAACGGGGGCTATGGCTACACCTTC. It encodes CASSLNGGYGYTF.

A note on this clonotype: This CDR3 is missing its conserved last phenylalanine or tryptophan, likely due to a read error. The CDR3 here is CASSPGGEQYL. The CDR3 nucleotides are TGTGCCAGCAGCCCAGGGGGGGAGCAGTACCTC. The chain is built from TRBV28 and TRBJ2-7; TRBD1 might be the D (7 bases). CDR3 length equals 11 residues. Germline V gene data show CDR1 as MDHEN and CDR2 as SYDVKM. Between the trimmed V and J ends, which lost 6 bases and 7 bases, there was a span of 10 bases.

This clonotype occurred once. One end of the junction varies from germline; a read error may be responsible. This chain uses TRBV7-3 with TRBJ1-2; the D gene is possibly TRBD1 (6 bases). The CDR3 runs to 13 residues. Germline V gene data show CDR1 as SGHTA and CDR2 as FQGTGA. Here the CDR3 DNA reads TGTGCCAGCAGCTTAACCGGGGGCTATGGCCACACCTTC. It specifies CASSLTGGYGHTF.

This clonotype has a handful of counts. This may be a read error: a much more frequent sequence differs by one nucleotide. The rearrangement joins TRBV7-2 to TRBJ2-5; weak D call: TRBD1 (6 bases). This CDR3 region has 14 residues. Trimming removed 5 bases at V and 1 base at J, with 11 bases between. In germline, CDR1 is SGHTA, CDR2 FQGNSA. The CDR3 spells CASSVGQLQETQYF. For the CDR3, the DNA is TGTGCCAGCAGCGTAGGACAGCTCCAAGAGACCCAGTACTTC.

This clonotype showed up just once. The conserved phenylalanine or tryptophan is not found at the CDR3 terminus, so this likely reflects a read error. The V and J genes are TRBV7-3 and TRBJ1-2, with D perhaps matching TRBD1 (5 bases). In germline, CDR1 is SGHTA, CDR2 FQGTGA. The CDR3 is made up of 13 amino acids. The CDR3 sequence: CVSSLNGGYGYTL. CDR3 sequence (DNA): TGTGTCAGCAGCTTAAACGGGGGCTATGGCTACACCCTC.

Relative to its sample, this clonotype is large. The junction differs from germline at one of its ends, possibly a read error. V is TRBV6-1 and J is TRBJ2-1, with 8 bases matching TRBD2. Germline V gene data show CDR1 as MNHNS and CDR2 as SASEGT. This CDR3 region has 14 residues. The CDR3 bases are TGTGCCAGCAACGGGAGGGCCATTAACAATGAGCAGTCCTTC. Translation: CASNGRAINNEQSF.

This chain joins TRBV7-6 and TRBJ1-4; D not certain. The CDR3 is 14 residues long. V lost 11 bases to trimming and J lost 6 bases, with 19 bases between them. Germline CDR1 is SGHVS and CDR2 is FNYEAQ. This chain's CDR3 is CAGGAPTADEKLFF. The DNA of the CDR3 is TGTGCCGGCGGCGCCCCGACGGCTGATGAAAAACTGTTTTTT.

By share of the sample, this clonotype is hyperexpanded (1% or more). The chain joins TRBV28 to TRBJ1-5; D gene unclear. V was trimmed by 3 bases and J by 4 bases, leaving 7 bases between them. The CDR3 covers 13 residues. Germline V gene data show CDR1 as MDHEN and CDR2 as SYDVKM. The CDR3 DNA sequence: TGTGCCAGCAGTTTGCAGAATAATCAGCCCCAGCATTTT. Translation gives CASSLQNNQPQHF.

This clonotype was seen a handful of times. In nucleotides, the CDR3 is TGTGCCAGCAGCTCGACAGGGAGAGCTTTCTTT. Encoded protein: CASSSTGRAFF. This sequence joins TRBV7-4 and TRBJ1-1; 7 bases fit TRBD1. The CDR3 is made up of 11 amino acids. V lost 4 bases, J lost 10 bases, and 3 bases stayed unmatched. Per the germline V gene, CDR1 is SGHVT and CDR2 is SQSDAQ. The whole variable domain, filled in from reference TRBV7-4 and TRBJ1-1, reads GAGVSQSPRYKVAKRGRDVALRCDSISGHVTLYWYRQTLGQGSEVLTYSQSDAQRDKSGRPSGRFSAERPERSVSTLKIQRTEQGDSAVYLCASSSTGRAFFGQGTRLTVV.

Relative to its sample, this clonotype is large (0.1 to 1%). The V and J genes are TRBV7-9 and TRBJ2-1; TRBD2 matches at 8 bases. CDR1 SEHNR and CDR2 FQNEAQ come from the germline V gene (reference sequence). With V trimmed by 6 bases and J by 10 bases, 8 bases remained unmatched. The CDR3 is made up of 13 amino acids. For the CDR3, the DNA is TGTGCCAGCAGTGGTCGGGGGGGCCCGGAGCAGTTCTTC. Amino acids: CASSGRGGPEQFF.

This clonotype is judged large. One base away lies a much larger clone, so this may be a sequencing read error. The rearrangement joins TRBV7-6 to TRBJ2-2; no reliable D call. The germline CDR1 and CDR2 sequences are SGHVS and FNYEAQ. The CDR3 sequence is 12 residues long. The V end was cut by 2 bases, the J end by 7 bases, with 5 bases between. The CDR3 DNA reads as TGTGCCAGCAGCTTAAAGAACGGGGAGCTGTTTTTT. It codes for CASSLKNGELFF.

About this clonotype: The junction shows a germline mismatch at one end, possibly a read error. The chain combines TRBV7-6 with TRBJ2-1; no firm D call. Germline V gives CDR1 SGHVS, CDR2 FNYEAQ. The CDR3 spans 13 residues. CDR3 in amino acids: CASSLGQSNEQSF. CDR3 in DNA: TGTGCCAGCAGCTTAGGGCAGAGCAATGAGCAGTCCTTC.

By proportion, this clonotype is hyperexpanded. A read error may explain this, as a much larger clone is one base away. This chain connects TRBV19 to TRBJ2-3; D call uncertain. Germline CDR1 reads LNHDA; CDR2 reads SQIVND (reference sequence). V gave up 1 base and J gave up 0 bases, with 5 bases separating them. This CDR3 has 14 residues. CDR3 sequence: CASSIGYSTDTQYF. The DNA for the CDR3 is TGTGCCAGTAGTATAGGATACAGCACAGATACGCAGTATTTT.

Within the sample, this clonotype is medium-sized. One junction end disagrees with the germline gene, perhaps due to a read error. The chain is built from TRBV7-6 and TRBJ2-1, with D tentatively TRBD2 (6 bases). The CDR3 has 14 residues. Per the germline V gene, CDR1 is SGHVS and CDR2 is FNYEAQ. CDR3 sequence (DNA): TGTGCTAGCAGCTCGGAGGGCCAGCTTGATGAGCAGTTCTTC. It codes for CASSSEGQLDEQFF.

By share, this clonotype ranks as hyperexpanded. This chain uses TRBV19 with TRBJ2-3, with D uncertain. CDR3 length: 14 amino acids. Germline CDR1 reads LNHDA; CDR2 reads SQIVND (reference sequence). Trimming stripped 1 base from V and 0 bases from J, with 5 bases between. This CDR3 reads CASSIVYSTDTQYF. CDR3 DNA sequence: TGTGCCAGTAGTATAGTATACAGCACAGATACGCAGTATTTT.

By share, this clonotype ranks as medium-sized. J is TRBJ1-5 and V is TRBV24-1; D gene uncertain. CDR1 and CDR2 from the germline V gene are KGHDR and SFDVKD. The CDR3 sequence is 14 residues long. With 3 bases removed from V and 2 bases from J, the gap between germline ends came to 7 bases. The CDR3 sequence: CATSDGWRNQPQHF. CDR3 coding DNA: TGTGCCACCAGTGATGGATGGCGCAATCAGCCCCAGCATTTT.

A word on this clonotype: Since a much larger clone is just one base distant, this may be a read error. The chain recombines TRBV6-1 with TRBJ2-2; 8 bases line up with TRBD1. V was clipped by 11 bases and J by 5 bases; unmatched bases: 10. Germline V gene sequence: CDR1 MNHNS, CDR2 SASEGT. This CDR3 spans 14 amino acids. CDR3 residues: CAAYTDRATGELFF. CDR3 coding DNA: TGTGCCGCCTACACGGACAGGGCAACCGGGGAGCTGTTTTTT.

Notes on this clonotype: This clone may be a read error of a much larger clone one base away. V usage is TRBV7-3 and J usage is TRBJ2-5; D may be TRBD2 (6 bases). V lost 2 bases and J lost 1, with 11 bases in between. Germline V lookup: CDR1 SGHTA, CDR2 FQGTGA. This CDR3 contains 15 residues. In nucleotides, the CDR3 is TGTGCCAGCAGCTTAGCGGAGGGGCTCCAAGAGACCCAGTACTTC. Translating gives CASSLAEGLQETQYF.

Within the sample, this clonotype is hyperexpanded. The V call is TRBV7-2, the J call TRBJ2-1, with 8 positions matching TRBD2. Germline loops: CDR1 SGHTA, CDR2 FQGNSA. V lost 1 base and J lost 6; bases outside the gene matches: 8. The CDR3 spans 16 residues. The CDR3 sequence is CASSLDAAGEFNEQFF. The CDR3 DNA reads TGTGCCAGCAGCTTAGACGCAGCGGGGGAATTCAATGAGCAGTTCTTC. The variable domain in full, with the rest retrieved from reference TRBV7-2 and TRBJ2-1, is GAGVSQSPSNKVTEKGKDVELRCDPISGHTALYWYRQSLGQGLEFLIYFQGNSAPDKSGLPSDRFSAERTGGSVSTLTIQRTQQEDSAVYLCASSLDAAGEFNEQFFGPGTRLTVL.

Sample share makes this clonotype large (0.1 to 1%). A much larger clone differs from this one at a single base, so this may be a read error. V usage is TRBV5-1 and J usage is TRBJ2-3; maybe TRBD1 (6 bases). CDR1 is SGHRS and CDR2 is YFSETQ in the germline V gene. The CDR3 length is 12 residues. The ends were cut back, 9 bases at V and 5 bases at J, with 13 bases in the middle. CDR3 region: CATSGEIDTQYF. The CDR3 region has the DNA TGCGCCACCTCAGGGGAGATAGATACGCAGTATTTT.

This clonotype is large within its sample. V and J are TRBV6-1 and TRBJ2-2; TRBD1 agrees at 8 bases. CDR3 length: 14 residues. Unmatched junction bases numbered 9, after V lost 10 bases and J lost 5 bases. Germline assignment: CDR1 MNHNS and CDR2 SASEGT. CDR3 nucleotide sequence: TGTGCCACCTACACGGACAGGGCAACCGGGGAGCTGTTTTTT. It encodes CATYTDRATGELFF.